The 17 T cell receptor beta chains given below trace back to one sample, sequenced in a study of control samples from healthy donors and cancer patients. Sequencing was performed with immunoSEQ multiplex PCR; in TCRdb, only in-frame clones are kept and a portion is missing. The sample has approximately 85,000 clones, about 89% seen once. What was sequenced was blood. Source of these receptors: a woman between 55 and 75 years old in good health.

V gene TRBV19 combines with J gene TRBJ2-2; D is possibly TRBD1 or TRBD2 (5 bases each). The CDR3 length is 13 residues. The V gene lost 4 bases and the J gene lost 4 bases, with 7 bases spanning the gap. Per the germline V gene, CDR1 is LNHDA and CDR2 is SQIVND (reference sequence). The CDR3, as DNA: TGTGCCAGTAGTAGAGGGGCCACCGGGGAGCTGTTTTTT. It translates to CASSRGATGELFF.

The rearrangement joins TRBV11-3 to TRBJ2-6; possibly TRBD1 for D (5 bases). This CDR3 is built from 16 residues. V lost 5 bases and J 2 bases, leaving 13 bases between the germline ends. The germline CDR1 and CDR2 sequences are SGHNT and YENEEA. CDR3 DNA: TGTGCCAGCAGCCCCTGGTGGGGCCCTGGGGCCAACGTCCTGACTTTC. It specifies CASSPWWGPGANVLTF.

This clone was picked up a small number of times. The rearrangement joins TRBV4-2 to TRBJ2-2; D is uncertain. The length of the CDR3 is 17 residues. CDR1 and CDR2 from the germline V gene are LGHNA and YNFKEQ. The V and J ends lost 0 bases and 0 bases respectively, with 11 bases between them. The DNA of the CDR3 is TGTGCCAGCAGCCAAGATATGGACGGCCCGAACACCGGGGAGCTGTTTTTT. Protein: CASSQDMDGPNTGELFF.

V is TRBV7-2 and J is TRBJ2-6; D might be TRBD2 (5 bases). Germline V gene lookup returns CDR1 SGHTA and CDR2 FQGNSA. The CDR3 is 16 residues long. V shed 1 base and J shed 2 bases, with 9 bases lying between them. As DNA, the CDR3 is TGTGCCAGCAGCTTAGGGGGAGCACCTGGGGCCAACGTCCTGACTTTC. Residues: CASSLGGAPGANVLTF.

This chain connects TRBV3-1 (or the pseudogene TRBV3-2) to TRBJ2-5; 14 bases match TRBD2. V dropped 5 bases and J dropped 5; count of bases not matched to a gene: 4. There are 15 residues in the CDR3. Per germline, CDR1 LGHDT and CDR2 YNNKEL (reference sequence). CDR3 loop: CASSKWTSGGETQYF. The CDR3 nucleotides are TGTGCCAGCAGCAAGTGGACTAGCGGGGGGGAGACCCAGTACTTC.

The chain couples TRBV6-5 to TRBJ2-5, with D unresolved. Germline V gene data show CDR1 as MNHEY and CDR2 as SVGAGI. The ends were cut back, 0 bases at V and 5 bases at J, with 7 bases in the middle. The CDR3 is made up of 13 amino acids. CDR3 coding DNA: TGTGCCAGCAGTTACTCCCCTGGGGAGACCCAGTACTTC. The encoded protein is CASSYSPGETQYF.

The chain links TRBV6-2 or TRBV6-3 to TRBJ2-7; D tentatively reads TRBD1 or TRBD2 (5 bases each). The length of the CDR3 is 14 residues. Per germline, CDR1 MNHEY and CDR2 SVGEGT. Trimming shortened V by 4 bases and J by 4 bases, and 14 bases separated the two germline ends. CDR3 DNA: TGTGCCAGCAGTTCGCCCCAGGGACGGTACGAGCAGTACTTC. Its protein is CASSSPQGRYEQYF.

The J gene is TRBJ2-3, the V gene TRBV11-2; D call uncertain. This CDR3 is 13 amino acids long. CDR1 is SGHAT, CDR2 FQNNGV, per germline. V lost 1 base and J lost 2, with 4 bases in between. The CDR3 sequence: CASSLGHTDTQYF. In DNA form, the CDR3 reads TGTGCCAGCAGCTTAGGTCACACAGATACGCAGTATTTT.

V usage is TRBV2 and J usage is TRBJ1-5; TRBD1 agrees at 8 bases. The V segment lost 4 bases and the J segment 2 bases; nucleotides outside the gene matches: 10. CDR1 and CDR2 from the germline V gene are SNHLY and FYNNEI. The CDR3 loop spans 17 amino acids. CDR3 nucleotide sequence: TGTGCCAGCAGTGCCCGCTTGACAGGGGTTGGCAATCAGCCCCAGCATTTT. It codes for CASSARLTGVGNQPQHF.

This clone was observed once. The J gene is TRBJ2-7, the V gene TRBV11-2; a possible D gene is TRBD2 (6 bases). The CDR3 runs 15 residues. CDR1 is SGHAT, CDR2 FQNNGV, per germline. Deletions cut 1 base from V and 2 bases from J, with 12 bases between. The CDR3 sequence: CASSLAGVEAYEQYF. CDR3 coding DNA: TGTGCCAGCAGCTTAGCGGGAGTCGAGGCCTACGAGCAGTACTTC. Combining the CDR3 with reference TRBV11-2 and TRBJ2-7 gives the whole variable domain EAGVAQSPRYKIIEKRQSVAFWCNPISGHATLYWYQQILGQGPKLLIQFQNNGVVDDSQLPKDRFSAERLKGVDSTLKIQPAKLEDSAVYLCASSLAGVEAYEQYFGPGTRLTVT.

This rearrangement joins TRBV28 to TRBJ1-5, with 7 bases fitting TRBD1. Germline V gives CDR1 MDHEN, CDR2 SYDVKM. The CDR3 is made up of 16 amino acids. Trimming removed 3 bases from V and 2 bases from J; junction bases left unmatched: 7. DNA of the CDR3: TGTGCCAGCAGTTTGGGGACTGGACAGGGCAATCAGCCCCAGCATTTT. It yields the protein CASSLGTGQGNQPQHF.

The J gene is TRBJ2-2, the V gene TRBV9, with 8 bases fitting TRBD2. The germline V gene has CDR1 SGDLS and CDR2 YYNGEE. The CDR3 length is 16 residues. The J segment lost 1 base and the V segment lost 6 bases, leaving 8 bases of the junction unmatched. The DNA for the CDR3 is TGTGCCAGCAACAAATATAGCGGGAAGAACACCGGGGAGCTGTTTTTT. Translating gives CASNKYSGKNTGELFF.

This clone is a singleton in its sample. The chain joins TRBV4-3 to TRBJ1-2; D is perhaps TRBD1 (5 bases). This CDR3 has 15 amino acids. Germline CDR1 is LGHNA and CDR2 is YSLEER. V was trimmed by 1 base and J by 5 bases, leaving 14 bases between them. CDR3 loop: CASSQGMGPTYGYTF. For the CDR3, the DNA is TGCGCCAGCAGCCAAGGCATGGGACCGACGTATGGCTACACCTTC.

The chain combines TRBV4-2 with TRBJ2-1; D tentatively reads TRBD1 or TRBD2 (7 bases each). Trimming took off 4 bases at V and 4 bases at J, with 17 bases between the two ends. The germline gives CDR1 LGHNA, CDR2 YNFKEQ. This CDR3 is built from 16 residues. This CDR3 reads CASSRQGGPLYNEQFF. CDR3 sequence (DNA): TGTGCCAGCAGCCGGCAGGGGGGGCCACTTTACAATGAGCAGTTCTTC.

The rearrangement links TRBV7-9 to TRBJ2-2, with 14 bases aligning to TRBD2. After removal of 4 bases from V and 6 bases from J, the junction contained 7 bases not matched to a gene. The CDR3 covers 17 residues. The germline CDR1 and CDR2 sequences are SEHNR and FQNEAQ (reference sequence). CDR3 nucleotides: TGTGCCAGCAGCTCGACTAGCGGGAGGGCCGCGGCCGGGGAGCTGTTTTTT. Amino acids: CASSSTSGRAAAGELFF. The entire variable domain, with the rest obtained from reference TRBV7-9 and TRBJ2-2, is as follows: DTGVSQNPRHKITKRGQNVTFRCDPISEHNRLYWYRQTLGQGPEFLTYFQNEAQLEKSRLLSDRFSAERPKGSFSTLEIQRTEQGDSAMYLCASSSTSGRAAAGELFFGEGSRLTVL.

This sequence joins TRBV7-9 and TRBJ1-2; 7 bases are shared with TRBD1. Germline CDR1 and CDR2: SEHNR and FQNEAQ (reference sequence). The CDR3 loop spans 15 amino acids. V lost 5 bases and J lost 5; bases outside the gene matches: 11. CDR3 bases: TGTGCCAGCAGCGGAGACAGGGAGGGAAGGTATGGCTACACCTTC. Translated: CASSGDREGRYGYTF.

The gene calls are TRBV5-8 and TRBJ2-1; D is undetermined. Looked up from germline, CDR1 is SGHTS and CDR2 is YDEGEE. Trimming shortened V by 0 bases and J by 0 bases, and 16 bases separated the two germline ends. The CDR3 totals 18 residues. CDR3 coding DNA: TGTGCCAGCAGCTTGGCCAAACTGGCGACAAGCTCCTACAATGAGCAGTTCTTC. It yields the protein CASSLAKLATSSYNEQFF.